One sample yielded the 26 T cell receptor beta chains listed below, sequenced in a study of cytomegalovirus exposure and HLA in healthy donors. PCR used 60 Vbeta primers and 13 Jbeta primers. Some clones are missing from TCRdb's copy, which holds only in-frame ones; the method was immunoSEQ multiplex PCR. This sample has approximately 76,000 clones, with more than 65% found just once. Material for sequencing was PBMCs. The origin of the receptors is a woman between 40 and 50 years old in good health and CMV-seropositive.

This clone has just a few counts. The V gene is TRBV7-9, the J gene TRBJ2-7; TRBD2 matches at 13 bases. CDR1 and CDR2 from the germline V gene are SEHNR and FQNEAQ (reference sequence). With 5 bases clipped from V and 4 bases from J, the junction kept 8 bases outside the gene matches. The CDR3 length is 16 residues. CDR3 residues: CASSDGLAGAPYEQYF. DNA of the CDR3: TGTGCCAGCAGCGACGGACTAGCGGGGGCCCCTTACGAGCAGTACTTC.

The chain has TRBV5-6 and TRBJ2-7; perhaps TRBD1 as D (6 bases). Germline loops: CDR1 SGHDT, CDR2 YYEEEE. The CDR3 spans 13 residues. The V and J ends lost 4 bases and 6 bases respectively, with 14 bases between them. CDR3 in amino acids: CASSPQGGSEQYF. As DNA, the CDR3 is TGTGCCAGCAGCCCACAGGGTGGGAGCGAGCAGTACTTC.

This chain joins TRBV13 and TRBJ1-1; the D gene is possibly TRBD1 (6 bases). The germline gives CDR1 PRHDT, CDR2 FYEKMQ (reference sequence). CDR3 length: 15 residues. V was trimmed by 3 bases and J by 0 bases, leaving 11 bases between them. CDR3 amino acids: CASSFRGAMNTEAFF. CDR3 in DNA: TGTGCCAGCAGCTTCCGGGGGGCCATGAACACTGAAGCTTTCTTT.

The CDR3 here is CASSEIGVNNEQFF. The CDR3 region has the DNA TGCGCCAGCAGTGAGATCGGGGTCAACAATGAGCAGTTCTTC. The rearrangement links TRBV10-2 to TRBJ2-1; possible D gene TRBD2, 5 bases. From germline, CDR1 is WSHSY and CDR2 SAAADI. This CDR3 spans 14 amino acids. V shed 2 bases and J shed 5 bases, with 10 bases lying between them.

This clone was found once. The chain recombines TRBV7-6 with TRBJ2-3, with TRBD2 matching over 8 bases. V was pared by 5 bases and J by 0 bases, with 7 bases of the junction left unmatched. There are 16 residues in the CDR3. CDR1 is SGHVS and CDR2 is FNYEAQ in the germline V gene. CDR3: CASSALSGRSTDTQYF. DNA for the CDR3: TGTGCCAGCAGCGCACTCAGCGGGAGAAGCACAGATACGCAGTATTTT.

The V call is TRBV9, the J call TRBJ2-2; D is perhaps TRBD2 (5 bases). The CDR3 has 14 amino acids. The V and J ends lost 8 bases and 2 bases respectively, with 13 bases between them. Germline V lookup: CDR1 SGDLS, CDR2 YYNGEE. The CDR3, as DNA: TGTGCCAGTTCCCGGGGAGCCAACACCGGGGAGCTGTTTTTT. This codes for CASSRGANTGELFF.

This clone was detected a few times. The gene calls are TRBV10-3 and TRBJ1-1; maybe TRBD1 (6 bases). The length of the CDR3 is 11 residues. V dropped 8 bases and J dropped 11 bases, with 15 bases sitting between them. From germline, CDR1 is ENHRY and CDR2 SYGVKD. The CDR3 loop is CAIGGQGMAFF. The CDR3 DNA sequence: TGTGCCATCGGAGGTCAGGGGATGGCTTTCTTT.

The V gene is TRBV6-5, the J gene TRBJ1-2, with 7 bases matching TRBD1. Germline CDR1 reads MNHEY; CDR2 reads SVGAGI. Unmatched junction bases numbered 12, after V lost 4 bases and J lost 4 bases. The CDR3 runs to 16 residues. In nucleotides, the CDR3 is TGTGCCAGCAGTTCGCCGCCAGGGACAGAGGTCTATGGCTACACCTTC. Translation gives CASSSPPGTEVYGYTF.

This clone has more than one count but fewer than ten. The V gene is TRBV6-5, the J gene TRBJ1-1; no clear D. The germline V and J ends were trimmed by 7 bases and 2 bases, with 11 bases remaining between them. Per the germline V gene, CDR1 is MNHEY and CDR2 is SVGAGI. This CDR3 is 13 amino acids long. CDR3 protein: CASNTRGNTEAFF. The CDR3 DNA reads as TGTGCCAGCAATACACGGGGAAACACTGAAGCTTTCTTT.

This rearrangement joins TRBV4-3 to TRBJ2-5; 7 bases map to TRBD2. There are 16 residues in the CDR3. CDR1 is LGHNA, CDR2 YSLEER, per germline. V shed 0 bases and J 5 bases; nucleotides not matched to a gene: 9. CDR3 in amino acids: CASSQDPPGRGETQYF. CDR3 coding DNA: TGCGCCAGCAGCCAAGATCCCCCAGGGCGGGGGGAGACCCAGTACTTC.

The chain has TRBV7-9 and TRBJ2-7; unclear D gene. With 5 bases removed from V and 5 bases from J, the gap between germline ends came to 13 bases. The length of the CDR3 is 13 residues. Germline CDR1 and CDR2: SEHNR and FQNEAQ (reference sequence). The chain's CDR3 is CASSPPELNEQYF. In DNA, the CDR3 is TGTGCCAGCAGCCCACCGGAGCTGAACGAGCAGTACTTC.

The table lists this clone with many counts. V and J are TRBV7-9 and TRBJ1-5; D possibly corresponds to TRBD1 (5 bases). The CDR3 sequence is 14 residues long. Germline CDR1 and CDR2: SEHNR and FQNEAQ (reference sequence). V was clipped by 5 bases and J by 1 base, with 9 bases between them. The DNA for the CDR3 is TGTGCCAGCAGCCAACAGGAGAGCAATCAGCCCCAGCATTTT. It encodes CASSQQESNQPQHF.

V is TRBV9 and J is TRBJ1-4; D is possibly TRBD1 (6 bases). V lost 0 bases to trimming and J lost 4 bases, with 19 bases between them. Germline CDR1 reads SGDLS; CDR2 reads YYNGEE. This CDR3 contains 18 residues. CDR3 in amino acids: CASSVEVSGGLGNEKLFF. The CDR3 bases are TGTGCCAGCAGCGTAGAAGTTTCGGGGGGGCTGGGTAATGAAAAACTGTTTTTT. Full variable domain (outside the CDR3, taken from reference TRBV9 and TRBJ1-4): DSGVTQTPKHLITATGQRVTLRCSPRSGDLSVYWYQQSLDQGLQFLIQYYNGEERAKGNILERFSAQQFPDLHSELNLSSLELGDSALYFCASSVEVSGGLGNEKLFFGSGTQLSVL.

Only one count was recorded for this clone. The chain carries TRBV6-5 and TRBJ1-1, with D possibly matching TRBD1 (6 bases). V dropped 0 bases and J dropped 3 bases, with 11 bases sitting between them. Germline V gene lookup returns CDR1 MNHEY and CDR2 SVGAGI. This CDR3 region has 15 residues. CDR3 amino acids: CASSYSGGLDTEAFF. CDR3 in DNA: TGTGCCAGCAGTTACTCAGGGGGTCTGGACACTGAAGCTTTCTTT.

V usage is TRBV18 and J usage is TRBJ2-2; D may be TRBD2 (6 bases). The CDR3 covers 14 residues. Per the germline V gene, CDR1 is KGHSH and CDR2 is LQKENI. The V end lost 3 bases, the J end lost 3 bases, and 8 bases lay between the germline ends. This chain's CDR3 is CASSPGLHTGELFF. As DNA, the CDR3 is TGTGCCAGCTCACCCGGACTACACACCGGGGAGCTGTTTTTT.

This chain links TRBV14 with TRBJ1-1; D ambiguous. Germline CDR1 reads SGHDN; CDR2 reads FVKESK. The germline V and J ends were trimmed by 0 bases and 10 bases, with 12 bases remaining between them. The CDR3 consists of 13 residues. The CDR3 loop is CASSQEYGSVAFF. The CDR3 DNA reads TGTGCCAGCAGCCAAGAATACGGGAGCGTAGCTTTCTTT. Drawing the rest from reference TRBV14 and TRBJ1-1, the complete variable domain is EAGVTQFPSHSVIEKGQTVTLRCDPISGHDNLYWYRRVMGKEIKFLLHFVKESKQDESGMPNNRFLAERTGGTYSTLKVQPAELEDSGVYFCASSQEYGSVAFFGQGTRLTVV.

This clone was seen a handful of times. This chain joins TRBV30 and TRBJ1-2; TRBD1 might be the D (5 bases). V was pared by 4 bases and J by 2 bases, with 11 bases between. The CDR3 consists of 13 residues. Germline V gene data show CDR1 as GTSNPN and CDR2 as SVGIG (reference sequence). The chain's CDR3 is CAWTLGGNYGYTF. The CDR3 DNA sequence: TGTGCCTGGACCCTGGGGGGGAACTATGGCTACACCTTC.

The CDR3 here is CASSYIANTGELFF. The CDR3 DNA is TGTGCCAGCAGTTACATCGCGAACACCGGGGAGCTGTTTTTT. V gene TRBV6-5 combines with J gene TRBJ2-2, with no clear D. Germline CDR1 and CDR2: MNHEY and SVGAGI. CDR3 length: 14 amino acids. Trimming took 2 bases from V and 0 from J, leaving 4 bases between them.

The J gene is TRBJ2-1, the V gene TRBV5-4; 12 bases align to TRBD2. Germline lookup yields CDR1 SGHNT and CDR2 YYREEE (reference sequence). The CDR3 runs to 15 residues. V shed 6 bases, J shed 2 bases, and the junction held 3 bases outside the gene matches. The chain's CDR3 is CASIPSGGAYNEQFF. The CDR3 DNA is TGTGCCAGCATTCCTAGCGGGGGGGCCTACAATGAGCAGTTCTTC.

The rearrangement uses TRBV7-2 and TRBJ2-5; D may be TRBD2 (7 bases). The CDR3 runs 14 residues. Trimming pared 5 bases from V and 11 bases from J, leaving 21 bases between. Germline-derived CDR1 and CDR2 are SGHTA and FQGNSA. As DNA, the CDR3 is TGTGCCAGCAGCCCACGGTCCGGGGGGCAAGAGCAGTACTTC. It yields the protein CASSPRSGGQEQYF.

The chain joins TRBV6-1 to TRBJ1-6; tentative D call: TRBD1 (5 bases). Trimming took 2 bases from V and 9 from J, leaving 14 bases between them. Germline-derived CDR1 and CDR2 are MNHNS and SASEGT. The CDR3 length is 15 residues. The CDR3 is CASSEMGGLSSPLHF. The CDR3 bases are TGTGCCAGCAGTGAAATGGGGGGATTGAGTTCACCCCTCCACTTT.

CDR3 bases: TGTGCCAGCAGCTATTCTCTGGACAGGGGAAACACTGAAGCTTTCTTT. This encodes CASSYSLDRGNTEAFF. The chain has TRBV2 and TRBJ1-1; 9 bases are shared with TRBD1. The length of the CDR3 is 16 residues. The V segment lost 6 bases and the J segment 2 bases; nucleotides outside the gene matches: 10. Germline V gene lookup returns CDR1 SNHLY and CDR2 FYNNEI.

The J gene is TRBJ2-2, the V gene TRBV27; D is ambiguous. The V and J ends lost 5 bases and 0 bases respectively, with 10 bases between them. The CDR3 consists of 15 residues. Germline lookup yields CDR1 MNHEY and CDR2 SMNVEV (reference sequence). This chain's CDR3 is CASSPRITNTGELFF. DNA of the CDR3: TGTGCCAGCAGTCCCAGAATTACGAACACCGGGGAGCTGTTTTTT.

On this clone itself: It is likely a read error, because the conserved phenylalanine at the end of the CDR3 is missing. The V and J genes are TRBV7-8 and TRBJ1-1; D call uncertain. The CDR3 runs 11 residues. Germline V gene sequence: CDR1 SGHVS, CDR2 FQNEAQ. The CDR3 DNA follows: TGTGCTAGCAGCTTAGTCCGGGAAGCTTTCGTT. Its protein is CASSLVREAFV.

The rearrangement uses TRBV6-4 and TRBJ1-2; no definite D call. Trimming took off 0 bases at V and 7 bases at J, with 6 bases between the two ends. Germline V gives CDR1 MRHNA, CDR2 SNTAGT. The CDR3 is made up of 12 amino acids. CDR3 protein: CASSDSAGGYTF. CDR3 nucleotides: TGTGCCAGCAGTGACTCGGCTGGTGGCTACACCTTC.

This sequence joins TRBV5-1 and TRBJ1-2, with 9 bases identical to TRBD1. The CDR3 extends over 13 amino acids. Germline lookup yields CDR1 SGHRS and CDR2 YFSETQ. V lost 3 bases and J lost 5; bases outside the gene matches: 2. The CDR3 sequence is CASSWDREYGYTF. In DNA form, the CDR3 reads TGCGCCAGCAGCTGGGACAGGGAGTATGGCTACACCTTC. Filled out from reference TRBV5-1 and TRBJ1-2, the complete variable domain reads KAGVTQTPRYLIKTRGQQVTLSCSPISGHRSVSWYQQTPGQGLQFLFEYFSETQRNKGNFPGRFSGRQFSNSRSEMNVSTLELGDSALYLCASSWDREYGYTFGSGTRLTVV.